Shown below are 17 T cell receptor beta chains from a single sample sequenced in a study of liver allograft versus peripheral blood T cells. As for the study in general: Within transplanted livers, the T cell receptor repertoires were examined and compared against the repertoires present in the peripheral blood of liver transplant recipients.

One entry per CDR3 protein, called by TCRdb with MiXCR from the reads. The sample lists about 15,000 distinct CDR3 sequences; more than 20% were seen once. The receptors come from a human patient who had a liver transplant. Some of the T cells may derive from the graft donor.

This clonotype was found many times. The V gene is TRBV5-4, the J gene TRBJ2-7; D is ambiguous. The CDR3 consists of 15 residues. The germline V gene has CDR1 SGHNT and CDR2 YYREEE (reference sequence). Trimming shortened V by 0 bases and J by 0 bases, and 10 bases separated the two germline ends. Here the CDR3 reads CASSLDIGGSYEQYF. The CDR3 DNA is TGTGCCAGCAGCTTGGATATAGGCGGCTCCTACGAGCAGTACTTC.

In this sample, this clonotype turned up a few times. This rearrangement joins TRBV7-9 to TRBJ2-2, with 9 bases aligning to TRBD1. The germline V gene has CDR1 SEHNR and CDR2 FQNEAQ (reference sequence). The J segment lost 1 base and the V segment lost 5 bases, leaving 5 bases of the junction unmatched. The CDR3 runs to 16 residues. In DNA form, the CDR3 reads TGTGCCAGCAGCCCGGGACAGGGATTGAACACCGGGGAGCTGTTTTTT. Amino acids: CASSPGQGLNTGELFF.

This clonotype was counted only a few times. This chain uses TRBV6-2 or TRBV6-3 with TRBJ1-1; D call uncertain. V lost 2 bases to trimming and J lost 3 bases, with 7 bases between them. CDR3 length equals 13 residues. Germline lookup yields CDR1 MNHEY and CDR2 SVGEGT. CDR3 DNA: TGTGCCAGCAGTTACGGGGAGGACACTGAAGCTTTCTTT. Translation gives CASSYGEDTEAFF.

Ten or more counts support this clonotype. The chain uses TRBV18 and TRBJ2-5; 7 bases are a match to TRBD1. CDR1 is KGHSH and CDR2 is LQKENI in the germline V gene. Losses at the gene ends were 3 bases for V and 6 bases for J; bases not matched to a gene: 10. CDR3 size: 15 residues. The CDR3 sequence: CASSPNRDRVQTQYF. The CDR3 bases are TGTGCCAGCTCACCCAACAGAGACAGGGTTCAGACCCAGTACTTC.

CDR3 DNA sequence: TGCAGTGCTAGCAGGCAGGGGGTCGGCTATGGCTACACCTTC. The encoded protein is CSASRQGVGYGYTF. The gene calls are TRBV20-1 and TRBJ1-2, with 7 bases aligning to TRBD1. CDR3 size: 14 residues. With 3 bases clipped from V and 4 bases from J, the junction kept 8 bases outside the gene matches. CDR1 DFQATT and CDR2 SNEGSKA come from the germline V gene (reference sequence).

This clonotype is medium-sized in the sample. The rearrangement links TRBV18 to TRBJ1-4, with 9 bases matching TRBD1. V was clipped by 4 bases and J by 4 bases; unmatched bases: 7. The V gene's germline CDR1 is KGHSH and CDR2 LQKENI. The CDR3 runs to 16 residues. CDR3 region: CASSRVGQGFNEKLFF. DNA of the CDR3: TGTGCCAGCTCACGAGTCGGACAGGGGTTTAATGAAAAACTGTTTTTT.

This clonotype was recorded many times. This chain connects TRBV6-5 to TRBJ1-2; the D is unclear. CDR3 length: 15 amino acids. Between the trimmed V and J ends, which lost 3 bases and 4 bases, there was a span of 15 bases. Germline V gene sequence: CDR1 MNHEY, CDR2 SVGAGI. The CDR3 coding sequence is TGTGCCAGCAGTTATGAGGGCCTATTAGGCTATGGCTACACCTTC. Residues: CASSYEGLLGYGYTF.

This clonotype was detected a few times. The chain uses TRBV6-5 and TRBJ2-7; TRBD1 matches at 7 bases. V trimming: 5 bases; J trimming: 0 bases; junction bases outside the gene matches: 10. The germline V gene has CDR1 MNHEY and CDR2 SVGAGI. This CDR3 comprises 16 residues. Here the CDR3 reads CASSTFRTGASYEQYF. CDR3 nucleotide sequence: TGTGCCAGCAGTACCTTTCGGACAGGTGCCTCCTACGAGCAGTACTTC.

This clonotype was detected ten times or more. J is TRBJ1-5 and V is TRBV6-2 or TRBV6-3, with D unresolved. The germline V gene encodes CDR1 MNHEY and CDR2 SVGEGT. Trimming removed 6 bases from V and 9 bases from J, with 15 bases in between. This CDR3 is 13 amino acids long. For the CDR3, the DNA is TGTGCCAGCAGATTCGAGCTCGGGCTGCCCCAGCATTTT. Its protein is CASRFELGLPQHF.

The rearrangement joins TRBV20-1 to TRBJ2-7; possibly TRBD1 or TRBD2 for D (6 bases each). CDR3 length: 13 residues. In germline, CDR1 is DFQATT, CDR2 SNEGSKA (reference sequence). The V end was cut by 4 bases, the J end by 4 bases, with 14 bases between. CDR3 sequence: CSAKPWGAYEQYF. The DNA for the CDR3 is TGCAGTGCTAAACCTTGGGGGGCGTACGAGCAGTACTTC.

This clonotype was counted at least ten times. V and J are TRBV18 and TRBJ2-5; the D is unclear. Germline CDR1 and CDR2: KGHSH and LQKENI. The CDR3 is 14 amino acids. The V end was cut by 0 bases, the J end by 5 bases, with 10 bases between. CDR3 loop: CASSPPVHLETQYF. CDR3 coding DNA: TGTGCCAGCTCACCACCGGTTCACCTGGAGACCCAGTACTTC.

This clonotype turned up a few times. The CDR3 loop is CASSWDSTYGYTF. CDR3 nucleotides: TGTGCCAGCAGCTGGGACTCCACCTATGGCTACACCTTC. The chain couples TRBV5-5 to TRBJ1-2; maybe TRBD1 (5 bases). V lost 3 bases and J 4 bases, leaving 10 bases between the germline ends. The CDR3 totals 13 residues. Germline assignment: CDR1 SGHKS and CDR2 YYEKEE (reference sequence).

This clonotype showed up many times. The chain links TRBV19 to TRBJ1-3; possibly TRBD1 for D (5 bases). CDR3 length: 14 residues. The V gene lost 5 bases and the J gene lost 2 bases, with 10 bases spanning the gap. Germline loops: CDR1 LNHDA, CDR2 SQIVND (reference sequence). CDR3 coding DNA: TGTGCCAGTAGTGGGACCGCGACTGGAAACACCATATATTTT. It encodes CASSGTATGNTIYF. Drawing the rest from reference TRBV19 and TRBJ1-3, the complete variable domain is DGGITQSPKYLFRKEGQNVTLSCEQNLNHDAMYWYRQDPGQGLRLIYYSQIVNDFQKGDIAEGYSVSREKKESFPLTVTSAQKNPTAFYLCASSGTATGNTIYFGEGSWLTVV.

This CDR3 reads CASSLGIPSTDTQYF. The CDR3 nucleotides read TGTGCCAGCAGCTTGGGTATTCCTAGCACAGATACGCAGTATTTT. The chain uses TRBV5-4 and TRBJ2-3, with D unclear. The germline V gene encodes CDR1 SGHNT and CDR2 YYREEE (reference sequence). CDR3 length: 15 residues. Trimming pared 0 bases from V and 0 bases from J, leaving 8 bases between.

There are many counts of this clonotype. This rearrangement joins TRBV6-5 to TRBJ1-4, with 9 bases identical to TRBD1. V lost 4 bases, J lost 8 bases, and 11 bases stayed unmatched. CDR1 and CDR2 (germline): MNHEY, SVGAGI. This CDR3 has 16 residues. CDR3 DNA: TGTGCCAGCAGTTTGAAACCGGGACAGGGAGTGGAAAAACTGTTTTTT. The encoded protein is CASSLKPGQGVEKLFF.

The sample holds a few counts of this clonotype. DNA of the CDR3: TGTGCCAGTACCCGACAGCGAAATGAAAAACTGTTTTTT. Translated, it gives CASTRQRNEKLFF. The V and J genes are TRBV19 and TRBJ1-4; a weak D match, TRBD1 (5 bases). Trimming took off 7 bases at V and 5 bases at J, with 11 bases between the two ends. The CDR3 has 13 amino acids. Germline assignment: CDR1 LNHDA and CDR2 SQIVND (reference sequence).

By frequency in the sample, this clonotype is medium-sized. DNA for the CDR3: TGTGCCAGTAGGCGGACAGCATACACTGAAGCTTTCTTT. Translated, it gives CASRRTAYTEAFF. The rearrangement uses TRBV19 and TRBJ1-1, with a weak D call TRBD1 (6 bases). CDR3 length: 13 amino acids. V was shortened by 6 bases and J by 3 bases, with 11 bases between the two germline ends. CDR1 is LNHDA, CDR2 SQIVND, per germline (reference sequence).